Presented here are 18 T cell receptor beta chains from one specimen sequenced in a study of blood T cell repertoires in COVID-19. The data were produced by immunoSEQ multiplex PCR, yet TCRdb's version contains in-frame clones alone and is incomplete. The table has under 300,000 clones, around 82% seen once; the top ten hold 8% to 10%. The sample was peripheral blood. These receptors were taken from a woman between 45 and 65 years old who had recovered from COVID-19.

This clone has only a few counts. V and J are TRBV28 and TRBJ2-2; D gene uncertain. Germline CDR1 and CDR2: MDHEN and SYDVKM. V gave up 2 bases and J gave up 14 bases, with 15 bases separating them. The CDR3 has 13 residues. CDR3 region: CASSLLPSRGLFF. For the CDR3, the DNA is TGTGCCAGCAGTTTACTCCCCAGTCGAGGTCTGTTTTTT. The full variable domain, its missing parts supplied by reference TRBV28 and TRBJ2-2, is DVKVTQSSRYLVKRTGEKVFLECVQDMDHENMFWYRQDPGLGLRLIYFSYDVKMKEKGDIPEGYSVSREKKERFSLILESASTNQTSMYLCASSLLPSRGLFFGEGSRLTVL.

V usage is TRBV24-1 and J usage is TRBJ1-4, with 10 bases fitting TRBD1. This CDR3 is 15 amino acids long. Looked up from germline, CDR1 is KGHDR and CDR2 is SFDVKD. The V gene end was trimmed by 6 bases and the J gene end by 3 bases; junction bases not matched to a gene: 3. Here the CDR3 DNA reads TGTGCCACCAGTTTCGGGACAGGGGCTAATGAAAAACTGTTTTTT. Protein sequence: CATSFGTGANEKLFF.

CDR3 in amino acids: CASSGGTDNEKLFF. The CDR3 DNA reads as TGCGCCAGCAGCGGAGGGACAGATAATGAAAAACTGTTTTTT. The chain joins TRBV5-1 to TRBJ1-4; 7 nucleotides line up with TRBD1. J was trimmed by 4 bases and V by 4 bases; bases with no gene match: 4. CDR1 and CDR2 (germline): SGHRS, YFSETQ. The CDR3 covers 14 residues.

J is TRBJ1-1 and V is TRBV6-5; D not resolved. The CDR3 extends over 13 amino acids. Between the trimmed V and J ends, which lost 0 bases and 1 base, there was a span of 3 bases. Germline values: CDR1 MNHEY, CDR2 SVGAGI. CDR3 nucleotides: TGTGCCAGCAGTTACTCGGCGAACACTGAAGCTTTCTTT. It codes for CASSYSANTEAFF.

This clone was seen once. J is TRBJ2-7 and V is TRBV9; TRBD1 might be the D (5 bases). V shed 4 bases and J shed 0 bases, with 11 bases lying between them. CDR1 and CDR2 (germline): SGDLS, YYNGEE. The CDR3 is 14 residues long. For the CDR3, the DNA is TGTGCCAGCAGCCTTTATGACAGCTCCTACGAGCAGTACTTC. Its translation is CASSLYDSSYEQYF. Full variable domain (rest looked up from reference TRBV9 and TRBJ2-7): DSGVTQTPKHLITATGQRVTLRCSPRSGDLSVYWYQQSLDQGLQFLIQYYNGEERAKGNILERFSAQQFPDLHSELNLSSLELGDSALYFCASSLYDSSYEQYFGPGTRLTVT.

The chain is built from TRBV9 and TRBJ1-1, with TRBD1 identical over 9 bases. The CDR3 totals 15 residues. Germline lookup yields CDR1 SGDLS and CDR2 YYNGEE. V was pared by 4 bases and J by 2 bases, with 6 bases of the junction left unmatched. In DNA form, the CDR3 reads TGTGCCAGCAGCAGCCCGGGACAGGGCAACACTGAAGCTTTCTTT. Protein product: CASSSPGQGNTEAFF.

The rearrangement links TRBV3-1 (or the pseudogene TRBV3-2) to TRBJ1-6, with TRBD1 matching over 7 bases. This CDR3 spans 15 amino acids. Trimming took 1 base from V and 6 from J; bases not matched to a gene: 3. CDR1 and CDR2 from the germline V gene are LGHDT and YNNKEL (reference sequence). The CDR3 spells CASSQVSGGNSPLHF. The CDR3 nucleotides read TGTGCCAGCAGCCAAGTATCAGGGGGTAATTCACCCCTCCACTTT.

The chain joins TRBV7-3 to TRBJ2-2, with 11 bases lining up with TRBD2. The CDR3 is 14 amino acids. V lost 5 bases to trimming and J lost 10 bases; unmatched junction nucleotides: 6. The germline V gene encodes CDR1 SGHTA and CDR2 FQGTGA. The CDR3 loop is CASSRLAGGQELFF. For the CDR3, the DNA is TGTGCCAGCAGCCGGTTAGCGGGGGGGCAGGAGCTGTTTTTT.

This clone was found a few times. The chain couples TRBV7-2 to TRBJ2-2; 8 bases are a match to TRBD2. Germline CDR1 is SGHTA and CDR2 is FQGNSA. The CDR3 length is 15 residues. V lost 1 base and J lost 6; bases outside the gene matches: 4. For the CDR3, the DNA is TGTGCCAGCAGCTTAGGAGCGGGAGTGGCCGGGGAGCTGTTTTTT. Translating gives CASSLGAGVAGELFF.

DNA for the CDR3: TGTGCCAGCAGTAGGGACAGGATAAATGAAAAACTGTTTTTT. Translating gives CASSRDRINEKLFF. The chain carries TRBV28 and TRBJ1-4; 8 bases fit TRBD1. V dropped 5 bases and J dropped 5; count of bases not matched to a gene: 4. In germline, CDR1 is MDHEN, CDR2 SYDVKM. The CDR3 spans 14 residues.

This clone was seen once. This chain links TRBV27 with TRBJ2-3, with D perhaps matching TRBD2 (5 bases). Germline V CDR1 and CDR2: MNHEY, SMNVEV (reference sequence). V lost 5 bases to trimming and J lost 0 bases, with 12 bases between them. CDR3 length equals 15 residues. CDR3 region: CASSKGVLSTDTQYF. CDR3 nucleotides: TGTGCCAGCAGTAAGGGAGTGTTAAGCACAGATACGCAGTATTTT.

The genes are TRBV3-1 (or the pseudogene TRBV3-2) and TRBJ2-7, with 8 bases lining up with TRBD2. Germline trimming cut 6 bases from V and 0 bases from J; bases unmatched to any gene: 7. CDR1 LGHDT and CDR2 YNNKEL come from the germline V gene (reference sequence). There are 15 residues in the CDR3. The chain's CDR3 is CASSPFGGASYEQYF. The DNA for the CDR3 is TGTGCCAGCAGTCCCTTCGGGGGGGCCTCCTACGAGCAGTACTTC.

V and J are TRBV19 and TRBJ2-5, with TRBD2 matching 15 bases. The CDR3 contains 18 residues. The V gene's germline CDR1 is LNHDA and CDR2 SQIVND (reference sequence). The J segment lost 2 bases and the V segment lost 5 bases, leaving 9 bases of the junction unmatched. DNA of the CDR3: TGTGCCAGTAGTTCGGGACTAGCGGGAGGACCATATCAAGAGACCCAGTACTTC. Its protein is CASSSGLAGGPYQETQYF.

DNA of the CDR3: TGTGCCAGCAGCTTAGGCCTGGGAGGAGGCACAGATACGCAGTATTTT. It yields the protein CASSLGLGGGTDTQYF. The chain recombines TRBV13 with TRBJ2-3; the D gene is possibly TRBD2 (6 bases). CDR3 length equals 16 residues. Trimming left V 0 bases short and J 1 base short, with 11 bases between. The germline CDR1 and CDR2 sequences are PRHDT and FYEKMQ (reference sequence). Full variable domain (remainder filled in from reference TRBV13 and TRBJ2-3): AAGVIQSPRHLIKEKRETATLKCYPIPRHDTVYWYQQGPGQDPQFLISFYEKMQSDKGSIPDRFSAQQFSDYHSELNMSSLELGDSALYFCASSLGLGGGTDTQYFGPGTRLTVL.

The J gene is TRBJ1-1, the V gene TRBV9; no clear D gene. There are 16 residues in the CDR3. Germline lookup yields CDR1 SGDLS and CDR2 YYNGEE. V shed 0 bases and J shed 4 bases, with 16 bases lying between them. CDR3 region: CASSVVRIPTGTEAFF. The CDR3, as DNA: TGTGCCAGCAGCGTAGTGAGAATTCCAACCGGCACTGAAGCTTTCTTT.

This chain connects TRBV19 to TRBJ1-2, with 8 bases that match TRBD1. Germline-derived CDR1 and CDR2 are LNHDA and SQIVND (reference sequence). J lost 2 bases, V lost 6 bases, and 8 bases had no gene match. CDR3 length: 15 amino acids. DNA for the CDR3: TGTGCCAGTAGCCTAGCGACAGGGGAGAACTATGGCTACACCTTC. Translation: CASSLATGENYGYTF.

This clone has just one count. The CDR3 protein is CASSLPGQTYNEQFF. Written as DNA, the CDR3 is TGTGCCAGCAGCCTGCCGGGACAGACCTACAATGAGCAGTTCTTC. The chain couples TRBV4-2 to TRBJ2-1, with 7 bases matching TRBD1. The V and J ends lost 4 bases and 2 bases, in that order; junction bases with no gene match: 5. The CDR3 length is 15 residues. The germline CDR1 and CDR2 sequences are LGHNA and YNFKEQ.

The V call is TRBV19, the J call TRBJ1-5, with a weak D call TRBD1 (6 bases). Trimming cost V 3 bases and J 4 bases, with 16 bases left between them. CDR3 length equals 16 residues. Germline V gene lookup returns CDR1 LNHDA and CDR2 SQIVND (reference sequence). The CDR3 is CASSILPGGGNQPQHF. The DNA for the CDR3 is TGTGCCAGTAGTATCCTCCCGGGAGGGGGAAATCAGCCCCAGCATTTT. The full variable domain, its missing parts supplied by reference TRBV19 and TRBJ1-5, is DGGITQSPKYLFRKEGQNVTLSCEQNLNHDAMYWYRQDPGQGLRLIYYSQIVNDFQKGDIAEGYSVSREKKESFPLTVTSAQKNPTAFYLCASSILPGGGNQPQHFGDGTRLSIL.